Below, 23 T cell receptor beta chains from the same sample are listed, as sequenced in a study of CD8 T cells in Susac syndrome. An input of roughly 0.5 to 1 ug of RNA was subjected to reverse transcription using random hexamers. TCRdb recomputed calls from the immunoSEQ multiplex PCR reads with MiXCR, one row per CDR3 protein. The sample contains about 200,000 distinct CDR3 sequences, approximately 94% of which appear only once. Input material: CD4+ T cells from PBMCs. The receptor source for this set is a human donor with multiple sclerosis.

The chain carries TRBV6-1 and TRBJ2-4; 9 bases map to TRBD2. This CDR3 contains 17 residues. V lost 8 bases to trimming and J lost 0 bases; unmatched junction nucleotides: 11. Germline loops: CDR1 MNHNS, CDR2 SASEGT. The CDR3 loop reads CASRPKLAGTAKNIQYF. In DNA form, the CDR3 reads TGTGCCAGCCGCCCAAAACTAGCGGGCACAGCCAAAAACATTCAGTACTTC.

This chain links TRBV20-1 with TRBJ2-5; 9 bases agree with TRBD1. Germline V gene sequence: CDR1 DFQATT, CDR2 SNEGSKA (reference sequence). V trimming: 4 bases; J trimming: 4 bases; junction bases outside the gene matches: 4. CDR3 length equals 13 residues. The CDR3 sequence is CSAKRTGVETQYF. In DNA form, the CDR3 reads TGCAGTGCTAAGAGGACAGGGGTAGAGACCCAGTACTTC.

V is TRBV29-1 and J is TRBJ1-2, with 10 bases matching TRBD1. The CDR3 runs 13 residues. CDR1 is SQVTM, CDR2 ANQGSEA, per germline. V shed 5 bases, J shed 3 bases, and the junction held 3 bases outside the gene matches. DNA for the CDR3: TGCAGCGTTATTGGGACAGGGGACTATGGCTACACCTTC. Amino acids: CSVIGTGDYGYTF.

This CDR3 reads CASRPWASGGDEQYF. The CDR3 DNA is TGTGCCAGCAGGCCGTGGGCTAGCGGGGGAGACGAGCAGTACTTC. This chain links TRBV28 with TRBJ2-7, with 10 nucleotides matching TRBD2. The V gene end was trimmed by 6 bases and the J gene end by 5 bases; junction bases not matched to a gene: 10. The CDR3 has 15 residues. Germline CDR1 and CDR2: MDHEN and SYDVKM. The entire variable domain, with the rest obtained from reference TRBV28 and TRBJ2-7, is as follows: DVKVTQSSRYLVKRTGEKVFLECVQDMDHENMFWYRQDPGLGLRLIYFSYDVKMKEKGDIPEGYSVSREKKERFSLILESASTNQTSMYLCASRPWASGGDEQYFGPGTRLTVT.

The V call is TRBV27, the J call TRBJ1-1, with unresolved D. Germline CDR1 MNHEY, CDR2 SMNVEV (reference sequence). This CDR3 comprises 14 residues. V was cut by 5 bases and J by 1 base, with 11 bases left in between. As DNA, the CDR3 is TGTGCCAGCAGTCACACTACAGAGAACACTGAAGCTTTCTTT. Translation gives CASSHTTENTEAFF.

V gene TRBV10-3 combines with J gene TRBJ2-7; D is undetermined. Deletions cut 7 bases from V and 3 bases from J, with 16 bases between. Per germline, CDR1 ENHRY and CDR2 SYGVKD. The CDR3 loop spans 14 amino acids. The CDR3 nucleotides are TGTGCCATCACCCTAATCCACAGTGTCTACGAGCAGTACTTC. It yields the protein CAITLIHSVYEQYF.

The chain carries TRBV3-1 and TRBJ1-2; D is unresolved. The CDR3 covers 12 residues. V was clipped by 3 bases and J by 6 bases, with 8 bases between them. Germline-derived CDR1 and CDR2 are LGHDT and YNNKEL (reference sequence). CDR3 amino acids: CASSQGLDGYTF. The DNA for the CDR3 is TGTGCCAGCAGCCAGGGGTTAGATGGCTACACCTTC.

The chain couples TRBV15 to TRBJ2-2, with D unclear. There are 17 residues in the CDR3. Germline values: CDR1 LNHNV, CDR2 YYDKDF (reference sequence). The ends were cut back, 0 bases at V and 1 base at J, with 12 bases in the middle. This chain's CDR3 is CATSRDGTYRNTGELFF. The CDR3 DNA reads as TGTGCCACCAGCAGAGATGGCACATACAGGAACACCGGGGAGCTGTTTTTT.

The chain combines TRBV29-1 with TRBJ2-3, with D possibly matching TRBD1 (5 bases). CDR3 length: 12 residues. V was clipped by 7 bases and J by 3 bases, with 11 bases between them. The germline gives CDR1 SQVTM, CDR2 ANQGSEA. This chain's CDR3 is CSAREGTDTQYF. CDR3 in DNA: TGCAGCGCCAGGGAAGGGACAGATACGCAGTATTTT.

V usage is TRBV28 and J usage is TRBJ2-7, with no clear D. This CDR3 is 13 amino acids long. Germline values: CDR1 MDHEN, CDR2 SYDVKM. V was pared by 6 bases and J by 12 bases, with 21 bases between. The CDR3 coding sequence is TGTGCCAGCAGCCCCTTGGGTACCTCAAGCCCGTACTTC. It translates to CASSPLGTSSPYF.

This clonotype was detected once. The chain recombines TRBV30 with TRBJ1-6, with D possibly being TRBD1 (5 bases). The CDR3 spans 15 residues. The germline V gene has CDR1 GTSNPN and CDR2 SVGIG (reference sequence). V was shortened by 1 base and J by 7 bases, with 14 bases between the two germline ends. In DNA, the CDR3 is TGTGCCTGGAGTGGTGGGGCCCGGAGGAATTCACCCCTCCACTTT. It codes for CAWSGGARRNSPLHF.

The chain combines TRBV6-6 with TRBJ1-5; D gene unclear. Looked up from germline, CDR1 is MNHNY and CDR2 is SVGAGI (reference sequence). The CDR3 is 15 residues long. V was shortened by 0 bases and J by 5 bases, with 11 bases between the two germline ends. CDR3: CASSYSRTSDQPQHF. The CDR3 nucleotides read TGTGCCAGCAGTTACTCGCGGACCAGCGATCAGCCCCAGCATTTT.

This chain joins TRBV24-1 and TRBJ2-5; D unresolved. The ends were cut back, 6 bases at V and 4 bases at J, with 14 bases in the middle. The CDR3 has 14 amino acids. Germline V gives CDR1 KGHDR, CDR2 SFDVKD. DNA for the CDR3: TGTGCCACCAGTCCCACCGGGCCGGGAGAGACCCAGTACTTC. Translated: CATSPTGPGETQYF.

The V gene is TRBV12-3 or TRBV12-4, the J gene TRBJ2-3; 8 bases are a match to TRBD1. V shed 4 bases, J shed 2 bases, and the junction held 2 bases outside the gene matches. CDR3 size: 14 residues. CDR3 loop: CASSWTGLTDTQYF. The CDR3 bases are TGTGCCAGCAGTTGGACAGGGCTCACAGATACGCAGTATTTT.

This chain connects TRBV9 to TRBJ1-6, with D unclear. V dropped 4 bases and J dropped 8 bases, with 13 bases sitting between them. Germline lookup yields CDR1 SGDLS and CDR2 YYNGEE. The length of the CDR3 is 14 residues. The DNA for the CDR3 is TGTGCCAGCAGCAGCGTAGGTCGGGATTCACCCCTCCACTTT. This codes for CASSSVGRDSPLHF.

This clonotype came up once. The V gene is TRBV7-2, the J gene TRBJ2-7; D is perhaps TRBD1 or TRBD2 (5 bases each). The CDR3 runs to 15 residues. CDR1 and CDR2 from the germline V gene are SGHTA and FQGNSA. V was cut by 2 bases and J by 6 bases, with 17 bases left in between. The CDR3 nucleotides are TGTGCCAGCAGCTTACCCGGGCCCCCTGGGGGCGAGCAGTACTTC. Amino acid sequence: CASSLPGPPGGEQYF.

The genes are TRBV20-1 and TRBJ2-1, with a weak D call TRBD2 (5 bases). The germline V gene has CDR1 DFQATT and CDR2 SNEGSKA (reference sequence). The CDR3 extends over 14 amino acids. Deletions cut 5 bases from V and 1 base from J, with 12 bases between. The CDR3 region has the DNA TGCAGTGCTGAAAGGACTTTTTCCTACAATGAGCAGTTCTTC. Translation: CSAERTFSYNEQFF.

V and J are TRBV6-5 and TRBJ1-1, with D uncertain. The CDR3 runs 14 residues. V lost 5 bases and J lost 11, with 21 bases in between. Germline V gives CDR1 MNHEY, CDR2 SVGAGI. CDR3 loop: CASSRAGAQNMAFF. The CDR3 DNA follows: TGTGCCAGCAGTCGAGCGGGAGCCCAGAACATGGCTTTCTTT.

The V call is TRBV20-1, the J call TRBJ2-7; no firm D call. CDR1 is DFQATT and CDR2 is SNEGSKA in the germline V gene (reference sequence). This CDR3 comprises 14 residues. The ends were cut back, 2 bases at V and 2 bases at J, with 13 bases in the middle. CDR3 protein: CSARPLFGPYEQYF. The CDR3 DNA reads as TGCAGTGCTAGACCCCTTTTTGGCCCCTACGAGCAGTACTTC.

There are a few counts of this clonotype. The chain joins TRBV20-1 to TRBJ2-7; TRBD1 might be the D (6 bases). The length of the CDR3 is 13 residues. Trimming removed 5 bases at V and 5 bases at J, with 16 bases between. Germline assignment: CDR1 DFQATT and CDR2 SNEGSKA (reference sequence). CDR3 amino acids: CSALGGRAHEQYF. The CDR3 nucleotides read TGCAGTGCTCTTGGGGGCAGGGCCCACGAGCAGTACTTC.

The chain joins TRBV7-6 to TRBJ2-7; no clear D. CDR1 is SGHVS, CDR2 FNYEAQ, per germline. V lost 4 bases, J lost 7 bases, and 11 bases lay in between. This CDR3 has 12 amino acids. The CDR3 is CASSSPAEEQYF. The DNA for the CDR3 is TGTGCCAGCAGCTCCCCCGCAGAAGAGCAGTACTTC.

This clonotype is a singleton in its sample. This chain joins TRBV2 and TRBJ2-1; D is tentatively TRBD1 or TRBD2 (6 bases each). The CDR3 loop spans 14 amino acids. Deletions cut 7 bases from V and 9 bases from J, with 19 bases between. In germline, CDR1 is SNHLY, CDR2 FYNNEI. The CDR3 spells CASIEWGAPSEQFF. The CDR3, as DNA: TGTGCCAGCATCGAGTGGGGGGCGCCCAGTGAGCAGTTCTTC. Filled out from reference TRBV2 and TRBJ2-1, the complete variable domain reads EPEVTQTPSHQVTQMGQEVILRCVPISNHLYFYWYRQILGQKVEFLVSFYNNEISEKSEIFDDQFSVERPDGSNFTLKIRSTKLEDSAMYFCASIEWGAPSEQFFGPGTRLTVL.

This chain links TRBV7-9 with TRBJ2-1, with TRBD1 as a possible D gene (5 bases). Germline CDR1 SEHNR, CDR2 FQNEAQ (reference sequence). CDR3 size: 17 residues. V was shortened by 1 base and J by 7 bases, with 20 bases between the two germline ends. The CDR3 DNA reads as TGTGCCAGCAGCTTAGGTCTCGGCAGGGTTCGAGAAAATGAGCAGTTCTTC. Translating it yields CASSLGLGRVRENEQFF.